These 22 T cell receptor beta chains originate from one sample sequenced in a study of cytomegalovirus exposure and HLA in healthy donors. This PCR relied on a set of 60 Vbeta primers and 13 Jbeta primers. Clones were sequenced by immunoSEQ multiplex PCR, and TCRdb holds only the in-frame ones, with some missing. The sample lists approximately 200,000 clones; roughly 77% were seen once. Sequenced material: PBMCs. The receptor set was obtained from a man under 40 in good health and CMV-seropositive.

The chain is built from TRBV5-4 and TRBJ2-1; TRBD2 agrees at 13 bases. Germline V gene sequence: CDR1 SGHNT, CDR2 YYREEE (reference sequence). With V trimmed by 6 bases and J by 9 bases, 6 bases remained unmatched. CDR3 size: 14 residues. As DNA, the CDR3 is TGTGCCAGCACCTTAACTAGCGGGAGGGGTGAGCAGTTCTTC. Protein: CASTLTSGRGEQFF.

This chain uses TRBV7-6 with TRBJ1-1; TRBD1 matches 7 bases. Germline loops: CDR1 SGHVS, CDR2 FNYEAQ. CDR3 length: 15 amino acids. The ends lost 5 bases at V and 4 bases at J; junction bases unmatched: 10. The CDR3 DNA sequence: TGTGCCAGCAGCCCAAAGACAGGGTCACGCACTGAAGCTTTCTTT. As protein: CASSPKTGSRTEAFF.

The chain joins TRBV5-1 to TRBJ2-7, with 8 nucleotides matching TRBD2. The CDR3 covers 17 residues. Per germline, CDR1 SGHRS and CDR2 YFSETQ. J gave up 1 base and V 0 bases, and 9 bases lay outside the gene matches. In DNA, the CDR3 is TGCGCCAGCAGCTTGGTTAGCGGGACGGCCGGATCCTACGAGCAGTACTTC. Its translation: CASSLVSGTAGSYEQYF.

V is TRBV5-1 and J is TRBJ2-1; 12 bases match TRBD2. Trimming cost V 3 bases and J 7 bases; bases outside gene matches: 11. Per the germline V gene, CDR1 is SGHRS and CDR2 is YFSETQ. The CDR3 covers 17 residues. The CDR3 protein is CASSSDLAGGRRNEQFF. CDR3 coding DNA: TGCGCCAGCAGCTCTGATCTAGCGGGAGGGCGGAGGAATGAGCAGTTCTTC.

The chain is built from TRBV5-1 and TRBJ1-4, with 8 bases that match TRBD1. V shed 4 bases, J shed 7 bases, and the junction held 9 bases outside the gene matches. Germline V gives CDR1 SGHRS, CDR2 YFSETQ. The CDR3 length is 15 residues. This CDR3 reads CASSKRTGFGEKLFF. As DNA, the CDR3 is TGCGCCAGCAGCAAACGGACAGGGTTTGGTGAAAAACTGTTTTTT. The full variable domain, rest sourced from reference TRBV5-1 and TRBJ1-4, is KAGVTQTPRYLIKTRGQQVTLSCSPISGHRSVSWYQQTPGQGLQFLFEYFSETQRNKGNFPGRFSGRQFSNSRSEMNVSTLELGDSALYLCASSKRTGFGEKLFFGSGTQLSVL.

The chain carries TRBV10-3 and TRBJ2-6, with D maybe TRBD2 (6 bases). Germline V CDR1 and CDR2: ENHRY, SYGVKD. The CDR3 is 16 residues long. Deletions cut 0 bases from V and 0 bases from J, with 6 bases between. The CDR3 region is CAISESGGSGANVLTF. The DNA of the CDR3 is TGTGCCATCAGTGAGTCGGGGGGCTCTGGGGCCAACGTCCTGACTTTC.

The chain is built from TRBV5-4 and TRBJ1-1, with 8 positions matching TRBD1. The CDR3 covers 14 residues. CDR1 SGHNT and CDR2 YYREEE come from the germline V gene (reference sequence). The trim removed 1 base at V and 3 bases at J, leaving 2 bases unmatched. The CDR3 coding sequence is TGTGCCAGCAGCTTGCAGGGGGCGGACACTGAAGCTTTCTTT. Protein product: CASSLQGADTEAFF.

Only one count was recorded for this clone. Here the CDR3 DNA reads TGTGCCAGCAGGAGCACTAGCGGGAGGATGGACAATGAGCAGTTCTTC. Translating it yields CASRSTSGRMDNEQFF. The V gene is TRBV27, the J gene TRBJ2-1, with TRBD2 matching 12 bases. The CDR3 has 16 residues. CDR1 and CDR2 from the germline V gene are MNHEY and SMNVEV (reference sequence). Unmatched junction bases numbered 8, after V lost 6 bases and J lost 5 bases.

This rearrangement joins TRBV5-1 to TRBJ1-6; D is possibly TRBD1 (6 bases). Deletions cut 2 bases from V and 6 bases from J, with 12 bases between. Germline loops: CDR1 SGHRS, CDR2 YFSETQ. This CDR3 has 15 residues. CDR3 coding DNA: TGCGCCAGCAGCTTATCCGGGACAACTAATTCACCCCTCCACTTT. Translating gives CASSLSGTTNSPLHF.

CDR3 DNA: TGTGCCAGCTCCCGGGACAGGGCGAACACCGGGGAGCTGTTTTTT. It codes for CASSRDRANTGELFF. This chain uses TRBV18 with TRBJ2-2; 9 nucleotides align to TRBD1. The CDR3 consists of 15 residues. With V trimmed by 6 bases and J by 0 bases, 2 bases remained unmatched. CDR1 and CDR2 (germline): KGHSH, LQKENI.

The chain combines TRBV5-6 with TRBJ2-1, with TRBD2 matching 16 bases. Germline CDR1 is SGHDT and CDR2 is YYEEEE. This CDR3 contains 17 residues. After removal of 4 bases from V and 8 bases from J, the junction contained 9 bases not matched to a gene. The CDR3 DNA follows: TGTGCCAGCAGCATTGGGACTAGCGGGAGGGCGGTACATGAGCAGTTCTTC. Its protein is CASSIGTSGRAVHEQFF.

V gene TRBV5-6 combines with J gene TRBJ1-6, with D possibly matching TRBD1 (5 bases). Germline CDR1 SGHDT, CDR2 YYEEEE. The CDR3 spans 15 residues. V was clipped by 4 bases and J by 7 bases, with 15 bases between them. In DNA, the CDR3 is TGTGCCAGCAGCCCCACGGGACTGTGGAATTCACCCCTCCACTTT. Translated: CASSPTGLWNSPLHF.

The chain is built from TRBV18 and TRBJ2-1; 7 nucleotides line up with TRBD1. J was trimmed by 0 bases and V by 5 bases; bases with no gene match: 7. Germline CDR1 reads KGHSH; CDR2 reads LQKENI. The CDR3 length is 16 residues. Here the CDR3 reads CASSSTGALSYNEQFF. The CDR3 DNA is TGTGCCAGCTCATCTACAGGGGCCCTCTCCTACAATGAGCAGTTCTTC.

This chain links TRBV4-3 with TRBJ1-2, with TRBD1 as a possible D gene (6 bases). Germline V gene data show CDR1 as LGHNA and CDR2 as YSLEER. The CDR3 has 15 amino acids. V dropped 4 bases and J dropped 6 bases, with 18 bases sitting between them. The CDR3 DNA reads as TGCGCCAGCAGCCGGCGGGGGGCCCTGGGGGATGGCTACACCTTC. It encodes CASSRRGALGDGYTF.

The rearrangement joins TRBV11-3 to TRBJ1-1; tentatively, D is TRBD1 (6 bases). The germline V and J ends were trimmed by 5 bases and 5 bases, with 12 bases remaining between them. The CDR3 is 13 amino acids. Germline CDR1 and CDR2: SGHNT and YENEEA. The CDR3 sequence: CASSRGQWTEAFF. The CDR3 coding sequence is TGTGCCAGCAGCCGAGGACAGTGGACTGAAGCTTTCTTT.

The table lists this clone with a few counts. The gene calls are TRBV9 and TRBJ2-7; possibly TRBD2 for D (6 bases). Trimming left V 7 bases short and J 1 base short, with 15 bases between. This CDR3 spans 14 amino acids. CDR1 SGDLS and CDR2 YYNGEE come from the germline V gene. The CDR3 nucleotides are TGTGCCAGCGGACCGGAGGGGCCGTCCTACGAGCAGTACTTC. Protein product: CASGPEGPSYEQYF.

The V gene is TRBV6-1, the J gene TRBJ1-4, with TRBD1 identical over 10 bases. CDR1 is MNHNS, CDR2 SASEGT, per germline. The CDR3 consists of 15 residues. V dropped 6 bases and J dropped 6; count of bases not matched to a gene: 7. The CDR3 reads CASSRSGTGDEKLFF. DNA for the CDR3: TGTGCCAGCAGCCGGTCCGGGACAGGGGATGAAAAACTGTTTTTT.

The V and J genes are TRBV9 and TRBJ1-4, with D maybe TRBD1 (5 bases). V lost 2 bases to trimming and J lost 4 bases, with 9 bases between them. This CDR3 region has 14 residues. Germline-derived CDR1 and CDR2 are SGDLS and YYNGEE. The CDR3 here is CASSVFDSNEKLFF. The CDR3 DNA is TGTGCCAGCAGCGTTTTCGACAGTAATGAAAAACTGTTTTTT. Variable domain in full (rest from reference TRBV9 and TRBJ1-4): DSGVTQTPKHLITATGQRVTLRCSPRSGDLSVYWYQQSLDQGLQFLIQYYNGEERAKGNILERFSAQQFPDLHSELNLSSLELGDSALYFCASSVFDSNEKLFFGSGTQLSVL.

The CDR3 reads CASSLGGSGRYEQYF. The CDR3 DNA sequence: TGTGCCAGCAGCTTAGGTGGTAGCGGGAGGTACGAGCAGTACTTC. The chain has TRBV7-3 and TRBJ2-7; 10 nucleotides agree with TRBD2. This CDR3 spans 15 amino acids. V lost 2 bases to trimming and J lost 4 bases; unmatched junction nucleotides: 5. CDR1 is SGHTA, CDR2 FQGTGA, per germline.

The rearrangement joins TRBV12-5 to TRBJ2-3; D perhaps matches TRBD1 (6 bases). Per germline, CDR1 LGHNT and CDR2 FRNRAP. V shed 5 bases and J shed 0 bases, with 15 bases lying between them. The CDR3 contains 16 residues. The CDR3, as DNA: TGTGCTAGTGGTCCAGGGGCGGATACAAGCACAGATACGCAGTATTTT. Encoded protein: CASGPGADTSTDTQYF.

The chain uses TRBV6-5 and TRBJ1-2; possibly TRBD1 for D (6 bases). The CDR3 has 16 residues. V lost 0 bases to trimming and J lost 2 bases, with 13 bases between them. Germline loops: CDR1 MNHEY, CDR2 SVGAGI. This CDR3 is CASSYSSRGSNYGYTF. The CDR3 region has the DNA TGTGCCAGCAGTTACTCTTCCAGGGGATCAAACTATGGCTACACCTTC.

This clone was counted once. The genes are TRBV9 and TRBJ2-3, with 9 bases aligning to TRBD1. The V gene's germline CDR1 is SGDLS and CDR2 YYNGEE. Trimming at V came to 4 bases and at J to 3 bases, leaving 6 bases not matched to a gene. The CDR3 totals 15 residues. DNA of the CDR3: TGTGCCAGCAGCAGCAGACAGGGGGTGACAGATACGCAGTATTTT. The encoded protein is CASSSRQGVTDTQYF.